This T cell receptor beta chain was identified during a study of blood T cell repertoires in COVID-19. About the research overall: Specimens from acute and convalescent COVID-19 originated in the United States, Italy and Spain. PBMCs, B-cell-depleted T cells, or T cells provided the cDNA or gDNA that made up the material.

Cohort allocation depended upon clinical history that participants reported. Trimming at V came to 7 bases and at J to 2 bases, leaving 4 bases not matched to a gene. The CDR3 has 13 amino acids. Germline lookup yields CDR1 MGHDK and CDR2 SYGVNS. A few counts support this clone. Authors' processing steps: Reference gene primers were amplified, and this amplification served to estimate nucleated cell counts. Profiling relied on immunoSEQ multiplex PCR, and the TCRdb table lists in-frame clones only, not all of them. V and J calls and clone size are given by that table; D and trimming were obtained from the DNA. The table lists about 250,000 clones, 70% to 90% of them singletons.

The receptor was derived from a woman between 50 and 59 years old with acute COVID-19. The sample comprised PBMCs or T cells enriched from blood (not recorded which). The chain carries TRBV25-1 and TRBJ2-7; 8 bases are a match to TRBD1. For the CDR3, the DNA is TGTGCCAGCAAGGGACAGGTCCCCTACGAGCAGTACTTC. It encodes CASKGQVPYEQYF.